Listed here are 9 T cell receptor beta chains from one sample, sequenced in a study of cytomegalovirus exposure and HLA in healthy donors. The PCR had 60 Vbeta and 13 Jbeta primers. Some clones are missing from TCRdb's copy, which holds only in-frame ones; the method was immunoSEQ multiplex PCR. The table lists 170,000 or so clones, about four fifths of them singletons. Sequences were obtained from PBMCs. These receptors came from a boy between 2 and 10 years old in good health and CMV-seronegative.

This CDR3 is CASGRGSTDTQYF. The CDR3 nucleotides are TGTGCCAGCGGGAGAGGTAGCACAGATACGCAGTATTTT. V is TRBV6-5 and J is TRBJ2-3, with D maybe TRBD2 (5 bases). The germline V gene encodes CDR1 MNHEY and CDR2 SVGAGI. CDR3 length: 13 amino acids. Trimming left V 8 bases short and J 0 bases short, with 9 bases between.

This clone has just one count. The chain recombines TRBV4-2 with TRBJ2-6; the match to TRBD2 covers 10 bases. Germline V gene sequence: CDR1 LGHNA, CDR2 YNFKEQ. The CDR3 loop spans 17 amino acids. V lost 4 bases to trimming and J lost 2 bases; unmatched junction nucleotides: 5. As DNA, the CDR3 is TGTGCCAGCAGCCTCCCTAGCGGGAGTCCTGGGGCCAACGTCCTGACTTTC. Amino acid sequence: CASSLPSGSPGANVLTF.

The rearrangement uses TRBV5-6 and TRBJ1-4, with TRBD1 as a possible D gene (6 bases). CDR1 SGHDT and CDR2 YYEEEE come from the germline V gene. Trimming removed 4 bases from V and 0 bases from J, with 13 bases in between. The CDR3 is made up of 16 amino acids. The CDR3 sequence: CASSNRVPATNEKLFF. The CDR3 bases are TGTGCCAGCAGCAACAGGGTCCCGGCAACTAATGAAAAACTGTTTTTT. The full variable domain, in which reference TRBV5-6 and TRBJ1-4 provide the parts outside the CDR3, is DAGVTQSPTHLIKTRGQQVTLRCSPKSGHDTVSWYQQALGQGPQFIFQYYEEEERQRGNFPDRFSGHQFPNYSSELNVNALLLGDSALYLCASSNRVPATNEKLFFGSGTQLSVL.

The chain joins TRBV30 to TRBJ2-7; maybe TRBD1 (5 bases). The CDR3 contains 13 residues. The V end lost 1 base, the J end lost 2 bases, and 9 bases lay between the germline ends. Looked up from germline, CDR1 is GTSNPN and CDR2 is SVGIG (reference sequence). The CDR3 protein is CAWSDRTPYEQYF. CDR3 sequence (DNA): TGTGCCTGGAGTGACAGGACGCCCTACGAGCAGTACTTC.

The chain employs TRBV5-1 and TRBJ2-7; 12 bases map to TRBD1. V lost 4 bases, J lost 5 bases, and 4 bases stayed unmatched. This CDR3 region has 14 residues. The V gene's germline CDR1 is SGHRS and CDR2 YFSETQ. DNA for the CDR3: TGCGCCAGCAGCAAGGGACAGGGGGCCGACGAGCAGTACTTC. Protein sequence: CASSKGQGADEQYF.

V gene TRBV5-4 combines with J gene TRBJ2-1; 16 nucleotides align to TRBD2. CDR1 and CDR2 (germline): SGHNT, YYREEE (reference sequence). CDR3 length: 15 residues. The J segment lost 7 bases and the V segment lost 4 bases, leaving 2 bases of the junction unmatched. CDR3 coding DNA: TGTGCCAGCAGCCAGGGACTAGCGGGAGGGAATGAGCAGTTCTTC. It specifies CASSQGLAGGNEQFF.

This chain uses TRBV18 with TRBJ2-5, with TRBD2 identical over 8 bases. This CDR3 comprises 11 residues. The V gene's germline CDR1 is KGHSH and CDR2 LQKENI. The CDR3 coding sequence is TGTAGCAGCGGGAGAGGAGAGACCCAGTACTTC. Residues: CSSGRGETQYF. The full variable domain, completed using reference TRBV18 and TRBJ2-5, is NAGVMQNPRHLVRRRGQEARLRCSPMKGHSHVYWYRQLPEEGLKFMVYLQKENIIDESGMPKERFSAEFPKEGPSILRIQQVVRGDSAAYFCSSGRGETQYFGPGTRLLVL.

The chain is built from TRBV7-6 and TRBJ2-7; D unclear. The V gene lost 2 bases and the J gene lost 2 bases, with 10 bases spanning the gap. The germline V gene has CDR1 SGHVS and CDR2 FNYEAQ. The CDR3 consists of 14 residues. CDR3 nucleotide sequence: TGTGCCAGCAGCTTAAAGGCGGCTACCTACGAGCAGTACTTC. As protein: CASSLKAATYEQYF.

CDR3 in DNA: TGTGCCAGCAGTTACTCGACCGGGACAGTCTCCTACGAGCAGTACTTC. Amino acids: CASSYSTGTVSYEQYF. The chain couples TRBV6-6 to TRBJ2-5, with 7 bases fitting TRBD1. The closer fit of TRBJ2-7 to the DNA end suggests the J call may be wrong. The CDR3 sequence is 16 residues long. Germline V lookup: CDR1 MNHNY, CDR2 SVGAGI (reference sequence).